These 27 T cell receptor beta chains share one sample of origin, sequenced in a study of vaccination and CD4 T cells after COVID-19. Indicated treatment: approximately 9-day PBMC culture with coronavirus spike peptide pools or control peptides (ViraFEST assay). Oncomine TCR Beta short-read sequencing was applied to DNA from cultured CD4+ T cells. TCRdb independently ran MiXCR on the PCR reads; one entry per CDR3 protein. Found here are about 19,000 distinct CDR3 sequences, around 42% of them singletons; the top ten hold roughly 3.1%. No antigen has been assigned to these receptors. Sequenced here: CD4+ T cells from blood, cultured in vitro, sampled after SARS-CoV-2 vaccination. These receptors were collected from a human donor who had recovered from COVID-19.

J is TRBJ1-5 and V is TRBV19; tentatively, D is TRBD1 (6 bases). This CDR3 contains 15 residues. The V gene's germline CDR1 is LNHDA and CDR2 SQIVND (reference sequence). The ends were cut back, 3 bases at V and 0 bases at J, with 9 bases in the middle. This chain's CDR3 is CASSIFRGSNQPQHF. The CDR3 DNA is TGTGCCAGTAGTATTTTCAGGGGTAGCAATCAGCCCCAGCATTTT.

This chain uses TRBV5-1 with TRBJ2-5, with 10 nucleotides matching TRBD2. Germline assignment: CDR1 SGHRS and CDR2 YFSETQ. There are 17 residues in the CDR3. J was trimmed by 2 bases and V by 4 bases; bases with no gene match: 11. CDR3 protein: CASSITGTSESQETQYF. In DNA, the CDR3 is TGCGCCAGCAGCATCACCGGGACTAGCGAGAGTCAAGAGACCCAGTACTTC.

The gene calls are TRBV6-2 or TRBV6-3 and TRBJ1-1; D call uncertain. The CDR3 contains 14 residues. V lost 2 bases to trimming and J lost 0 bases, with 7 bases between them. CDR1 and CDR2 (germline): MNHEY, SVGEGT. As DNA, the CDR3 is TGTGCCAGCAGTTACGGCGGGGTGAACACTGAAGCTTTCTTT. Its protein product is CASSYGGVNTEAFF.

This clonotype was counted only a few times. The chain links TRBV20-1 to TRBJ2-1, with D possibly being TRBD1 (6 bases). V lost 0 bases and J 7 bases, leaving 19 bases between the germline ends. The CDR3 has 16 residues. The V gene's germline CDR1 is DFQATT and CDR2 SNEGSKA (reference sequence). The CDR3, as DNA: TGCAGTGCTAGAGATCTAGGGGGAATCGGTGCGAATGAGCAGTTCTTC. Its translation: CSARDLGGIGANEQFF.

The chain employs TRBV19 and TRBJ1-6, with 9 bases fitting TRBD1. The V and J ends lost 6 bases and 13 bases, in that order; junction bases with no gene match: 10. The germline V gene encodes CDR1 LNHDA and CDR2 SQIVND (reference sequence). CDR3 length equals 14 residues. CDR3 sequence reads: CASRAPGQGSPLHF. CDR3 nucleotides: TGTGCCAGTAGGGCCCCGGGACAGGGAAGTCCCCTCCACTTT.

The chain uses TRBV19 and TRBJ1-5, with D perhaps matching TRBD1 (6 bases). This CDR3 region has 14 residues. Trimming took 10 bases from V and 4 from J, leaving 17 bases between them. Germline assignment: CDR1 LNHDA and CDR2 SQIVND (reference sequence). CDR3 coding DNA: TGTGCCACTAAGAAAGGGGGACTAAATCAGCCCCAGCATTTT. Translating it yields CATKKGGLNQPQHF.

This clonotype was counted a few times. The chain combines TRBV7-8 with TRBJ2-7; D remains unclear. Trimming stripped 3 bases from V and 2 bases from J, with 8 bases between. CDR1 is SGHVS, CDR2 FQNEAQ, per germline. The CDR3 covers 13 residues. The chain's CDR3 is CASSFGRAYEQYF. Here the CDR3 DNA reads TGTGCCAGCAGCTTTGGTAGGGCCTACGAGCAGTACTTC.

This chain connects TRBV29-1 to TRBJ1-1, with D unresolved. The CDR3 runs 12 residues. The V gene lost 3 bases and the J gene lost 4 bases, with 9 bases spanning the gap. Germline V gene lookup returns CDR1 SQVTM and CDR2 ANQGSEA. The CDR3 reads CSVERVGTEAFF. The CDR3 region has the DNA TGCAGCGTTGAGAGGGTTGGCACTGAAGCTTTCTTT.

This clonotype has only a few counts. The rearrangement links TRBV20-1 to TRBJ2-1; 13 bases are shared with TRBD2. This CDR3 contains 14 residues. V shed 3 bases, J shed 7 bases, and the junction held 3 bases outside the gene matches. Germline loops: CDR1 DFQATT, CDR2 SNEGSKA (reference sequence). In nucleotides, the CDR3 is TGCAGTGCTAGGCCGGGACTAGCGGGGAATGAGCAGTTCTTC. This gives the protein CSARPGLAGNEQFF.

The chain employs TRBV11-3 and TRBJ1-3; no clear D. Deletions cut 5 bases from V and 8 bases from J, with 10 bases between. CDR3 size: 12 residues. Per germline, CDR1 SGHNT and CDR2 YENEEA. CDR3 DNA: TGTGCCAGCAGCCTGGCTGGGGACACCATATATTTT. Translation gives CASSLAGDTIYF.

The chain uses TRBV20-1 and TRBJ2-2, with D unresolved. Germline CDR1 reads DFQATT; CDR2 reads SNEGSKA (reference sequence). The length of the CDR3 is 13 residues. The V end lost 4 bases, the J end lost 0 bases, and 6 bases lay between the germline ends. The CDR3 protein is CSANLANTGELFF. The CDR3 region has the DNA TGCAGTGCTAACCTAGCGAACACCGGGGAGCTGTTTTTT.

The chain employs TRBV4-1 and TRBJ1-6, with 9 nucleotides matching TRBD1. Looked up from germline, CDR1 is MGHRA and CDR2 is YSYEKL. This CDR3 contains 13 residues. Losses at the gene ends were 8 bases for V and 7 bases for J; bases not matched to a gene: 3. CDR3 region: CASGGQGNSPLHF. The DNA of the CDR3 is TGCGCCAGCGGCGGACAGGGGAATTCACCCCTCCACTTT.

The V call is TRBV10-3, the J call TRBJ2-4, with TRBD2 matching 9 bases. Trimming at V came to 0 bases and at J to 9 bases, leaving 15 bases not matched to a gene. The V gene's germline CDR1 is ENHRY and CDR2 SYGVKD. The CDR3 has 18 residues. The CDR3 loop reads CAISESRLAGPPIGIQYF. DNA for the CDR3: TGTGCCATCAGTGAGTCTAGGCTAGCGGGGCCGCCGATAGGCATTCAGTACTTC.

The CDR3 bases are TGTGCCAGCAGCTTAGTGGTGAACACTGAAGCTTTCTTT. Amino acid sequence: CASSLVVNTEAFF. V and J are TRBV7-2 and TRBJ1-1; unclear D gene. This CDR3 comprises 13 residues. Trimming shortened V by 1 base and J by 0 bases, and 3 bases separated the two germline ends. CDR1 is SGHTA, CDR2 FQGNSA, per germline.

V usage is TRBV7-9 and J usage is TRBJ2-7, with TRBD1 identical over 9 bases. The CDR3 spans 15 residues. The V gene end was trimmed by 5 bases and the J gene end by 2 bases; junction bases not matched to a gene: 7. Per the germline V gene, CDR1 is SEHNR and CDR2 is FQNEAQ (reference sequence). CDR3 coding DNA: TGTGCCAGCAGCCAGAGTAGGACAGGGGCCTACGAGCAGTACTTC. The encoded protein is CASSQSRTGAYEQYF.

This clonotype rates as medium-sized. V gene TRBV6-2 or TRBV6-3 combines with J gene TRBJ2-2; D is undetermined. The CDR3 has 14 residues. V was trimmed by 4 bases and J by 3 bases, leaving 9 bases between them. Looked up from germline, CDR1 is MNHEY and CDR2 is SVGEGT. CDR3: CASSWSSDTGELFF. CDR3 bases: TGTGCCAGCAGTTGGAGTTCGGACACCGGGGAGCTGTTTTTT.

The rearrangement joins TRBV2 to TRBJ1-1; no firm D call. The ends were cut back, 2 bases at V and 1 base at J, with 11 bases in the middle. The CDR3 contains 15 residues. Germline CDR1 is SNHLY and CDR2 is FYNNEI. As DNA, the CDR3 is TGTGCCAGCAGTGAAATACCCGGACCGAACACTGAAGCTTTCTTT. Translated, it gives CASSEIPGPNTEAFF. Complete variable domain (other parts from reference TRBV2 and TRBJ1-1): EPEVTQTPSHQVTQMGQEVILRCVPISNHLYFYWYRQILGQKVEFLVSFYNNEISEKSEIFDDQFSVERPDGSNFTLKIRSTKLEDSAMYFCASSEIPGPNTEAFFGQGTRLTVV.

CDR3 DNA: TGCAGCGCTGGAGGAGGTGCAGGGAGCTCCTATAATTCACCCCTCCACTTT. This translates into CSAGGGAGSSYNSPLHF. This chain links TRBV20-1 with TRBJ1-6; D is perhaps TRBD1 (5 bases). The CDR3 extends over 17 amino acids. CDR1 and CDR2 (germline): DFQATT, SNEGSKA (reference sequence).

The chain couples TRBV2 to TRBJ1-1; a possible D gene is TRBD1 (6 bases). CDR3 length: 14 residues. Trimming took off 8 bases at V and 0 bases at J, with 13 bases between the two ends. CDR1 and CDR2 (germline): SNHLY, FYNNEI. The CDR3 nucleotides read TGTGCCAGCGTAGGACAGCCGATGAACACTGAAGCTTTCTTT. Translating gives CASVGQPMNTEAFF.

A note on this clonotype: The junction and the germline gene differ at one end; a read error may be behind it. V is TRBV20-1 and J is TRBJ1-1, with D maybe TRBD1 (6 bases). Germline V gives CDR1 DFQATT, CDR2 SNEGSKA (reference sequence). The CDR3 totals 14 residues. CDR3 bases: TGCGGTGCTAGAGCTCGACAGGCAACTTATGAAGCTTTCTTT. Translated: CGARARQATYEAFF.

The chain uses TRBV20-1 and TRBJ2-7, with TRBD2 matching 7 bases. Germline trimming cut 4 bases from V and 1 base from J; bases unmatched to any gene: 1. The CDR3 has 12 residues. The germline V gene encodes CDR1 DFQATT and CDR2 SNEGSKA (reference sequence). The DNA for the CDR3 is TGCAGTGCTATGGGGGGGTCCTACGAGCAGTACTTC. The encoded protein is CSAMGGSYEQYF.

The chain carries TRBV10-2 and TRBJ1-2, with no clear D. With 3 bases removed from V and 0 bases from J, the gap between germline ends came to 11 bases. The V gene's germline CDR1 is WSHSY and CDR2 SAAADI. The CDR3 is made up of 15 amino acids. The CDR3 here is CASSDGVQANYGYTF. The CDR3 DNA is TGCGCCAGCAGTGACGGAGTTCAAGCTAACTATGGCTACACCTTC.

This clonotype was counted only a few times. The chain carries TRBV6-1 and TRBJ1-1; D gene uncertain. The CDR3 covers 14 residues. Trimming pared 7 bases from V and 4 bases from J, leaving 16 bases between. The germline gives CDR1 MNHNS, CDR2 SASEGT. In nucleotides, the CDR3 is TGTGCCAGCACTCAAGGGTCTGGGCCCACTGAAGCTTTCTTT. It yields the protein CASTQGSGPTEAFF.

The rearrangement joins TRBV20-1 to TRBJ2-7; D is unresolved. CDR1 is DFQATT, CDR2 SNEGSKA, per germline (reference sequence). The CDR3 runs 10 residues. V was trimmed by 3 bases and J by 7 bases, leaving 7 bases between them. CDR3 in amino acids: CSAREQEQYF. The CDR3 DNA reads TGCAGTGCTAGGGAGCAAGAGCAGTACTTC.

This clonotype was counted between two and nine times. This chain's CDR3 is CASRGVGDTEAFF. CDR3 sequence (DNA): TGTGCCAGCAGGGGGGTTGGCGACACTGAAGCTTTCTTT. V gene TRBV6-1 combines with J gene TRBJ1-1, with a possible D match to TRBD1 (5 bases). CDR3 size: 13 residues. CDR1 and CDR2 (germline): MNHNS, SASEGT. V was pared by 6 bases and J by 3 bases, with 11 bases between.

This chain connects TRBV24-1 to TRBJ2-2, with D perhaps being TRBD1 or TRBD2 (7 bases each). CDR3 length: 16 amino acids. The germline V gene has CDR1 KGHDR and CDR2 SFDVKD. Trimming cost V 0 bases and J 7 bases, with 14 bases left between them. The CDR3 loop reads CATSDLYGRGHGELFF. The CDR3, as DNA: TGTGCCACCAGTGATTTGTATGGGAGGGGGCACGGGGAGCTGTTTTTT.

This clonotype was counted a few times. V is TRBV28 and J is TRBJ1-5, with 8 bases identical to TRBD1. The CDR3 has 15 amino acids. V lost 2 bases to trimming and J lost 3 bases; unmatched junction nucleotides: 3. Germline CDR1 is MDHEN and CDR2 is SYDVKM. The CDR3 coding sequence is TGTGCCAGCAGTTTAAGGACAGGGAACAATCAGCCCCAGCATTTT. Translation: CASSLRTGNNQPQHF.